This T cell receptor (beta chain) was recovered during a study of T-cell memory formation after mild COVID-19. For the study at large: Largely, TCR clusters stayed within a single donor. Overall study findings and caveats: Contracting CD4+ clones lay largely in CM and EM, with CD8+ ones residing in EMRA. Clones that contracted from day 15 to 85 were balanced CD4/CD8, while later expanders leaned CD4+.

Via MiXCR, TCRdb re-called the 5' RACE reads, giving one row per CDR3 protein. This sample yields more than 450,000 distinct CDR3 sequences, of which roughly 18% are seen a single time; approximately 12% belongs to the top ten. This clonotype has ten or more counts. Its target is not known. Per the germline V gene, CDR1 is SGHDT and CDR2 is YYEEEE. V lost 0 bases to trimming and J lost 0 bases, with 13 bases between them. The CDR3 is 16 residues long. The sample taken for sequencing was PBMCs or a T cell subset sorted from them (not recorded which). This receptor was obtained from an adult woman who had mild COVID-19 (a few samples of this study predate the infection). Cell type and time point are not known. The gene calls are TRBV5-6 and TRBJ2-7; a weak D match, TRBD1 (5 bases). The CDR3 loop is CASSLVGRRSSYEQYF. CDR3 coding DNA: TGTGCCAGCAGCTTGGTGGGGCGGAGAAGCTCCTACGAGCAGTACTTC.